This T cell receptor (beta chain) was sequenced for a study of human thymus T cells (dated by TCRdb to 2020 to 2021). About the full investigation: TCR alpha and beta repertoires from seven to nine infant thymus samples and a few related peripheral blood samples were characterized in the study. Donor ages ranging from about 7 to 250 days were recorded, and several male and a couple of female infants were included in the cohort. The paper's findings and limits, for the study overall: On average, thymus samples gave hundreds of thousands of unique TCRB clonotypes, whereas blood samples gave about 84,000. V and J gene segment usage appeared biased in both thymic and peripheral blood repertoires. The related research found that thymic TCR repertoires overlapped highly between unrelated individuals.

Thymus tissue was obtained as surgical resects removed during corrective cardiac surgery. The donors were immunologically healthy infants in Finland who had open corrective cardiac surgery for congenital heart defects. Thymocytes were freed from the tissue by mechanical means and kept at -70 degrees C as pellets of roughly 9.5-31 million cells. A QIAsymphony instrument was used to extract genomic DNA from frozen cell pellets. Trimming removed 2 bases from V and 2 bases from J; the gene matches leave 11 bases unexplained. The germline V gene sets CDR1 to MDHEN and CDR2 to SYDVKM. Measured from the cysteine to the phenylalanine, the CDR3 is 18 residues long. Just CDR3 DNA is preserved here, 54 bases in frame from base 1. The immunoSEQ multiplex PCR assay was used to amplify the TCRB and TCRAD loci from a standardized quantity of quality-controlled genomic DNA. Amplicons spanned the V(D)J region at a length sufficient to cover the CDR3 and identify V and J genes. Through the commercial immunoSEQ service, the amplicons were sequenced on an Illumina platform. The authors' analysis ran thus. Corrections for primer bias and sequencing errors followed previously described methods, while TCRAD and TCRB definitions were based on the IMGT database. The repertoires were analysed using immunoSEQ Analyzer 3.0 and VDJTools for basic statistics, V/J segment usage, diversity estimates, rarefaction and pairwise overlap. Chao1, ChaoE, Efron-Thisted, Shannon and inverse Simpson indices were used to estimate diversity, which was also estimated on datasets down-sampled to the smallest sample. Repertoire overlap was assessed by strict matching of CDR3 nucleotide sequence, V gene and J gene, and clustering was done by Jaccard-based multidimensional scaling. TCRdb retrieved this table from immuneACCESS and kept in-frame rearrangements only. Not all clones are present; in checked studies, unresolved V genes account for under half, and no reason is known for the remainder. V and J calls and clone size are copied from that table; D and trimming were computed from the DNA. Recorded for this sample are roughly 130,000 clones; around 94% of them occurred a single time. Clones ranked in the top ten supply roughly 0.024% of the sample.

To note about this clone: The antigen it binds to is not known. Within one base of it there is no much larger clone, and no base qualities were kept.

The chain is assembled from TRBV28 and TRBJ2-5; 10 central bases correspond to TRBD2. The sample was thymus tissue. This TCR derives from a boy younger than two with a congenital heart defect but otherwise immunologically healthy. DNA sequence: TGTGCCAGCAGTTTAGTAAGGACTAGCGGATTAGGGCAAGAGACCCAGTACTTC. Its amino acids are CASSLVRTSGLGQETQYF. Supplemented by the reference TRBV28 and TRBJ2-5 proteins around the CDR3, the complete variable domain is DVKVTQSSRYLVKRTGEKVFLECVQDMDHENMFWYRQDPGLGLRLIYFSYDVKMKEKGDIPEGYSVSREKKERFSLILESASTNQTSMYLCASSLVRTSGLGQETQYFGPGTRLLVL.